This T cell receptor (beta chain) was obtained from a study of T cell repertoires in cytomegalovirus infection. Findings of the study overall: Carriage of CMV together with the relevant HLA was identifiable through cumulative public TCR beta family frequency.

Turning to this clonotype: What it recognizes is unknown.

TCRdb fed the reads into MiXCR, producing one record per CDR3 protein. Of around 95,000 distinct CDR3 sequences in the sample, approximately 30% are singletons; the top ten hold less than 75%. This clonotype was sampled from a human donor in good health (CMV status not recorded). Some clones in this sample may be carry-over from other donors' samples. The starting material was CD8+ T cells from cultured PBMCs, obtained from culture after CMV antigen stimulation.

The CDR3 region has the DNA TGTGCCAGCAGCCAAGATCTGGGGGGTGGAGGCGAGACCCAGTACTTC. It is translated as CASSQDLGGGGETQYF. This rearrangement joins TRBV4-2 to TRBJ2-5, with D possibly matching TRBD2 (6 bases). The CDR3 has 16 amino acids. The germline V and J ends were trimmed by 0 bases and 5 bases, with 16 bases remaining between them. CDR1 is LGHNA, CDR2 YNFKEQ, per germline.